What follows are 12 T cell receptor beta chains derived from one specimen sequenced in a study of Ad26.COV2.S vaccination and SARS-CoV-2 variants. The treatment denotes: about 20 received Ad26.COV2.S at low or high dose, single or two shots; five or six received placebo; per-sample allocation not given. Samples analyzed were those drawn on day 63 after the first vaccine or placebo injection. The data were produced by immunoSEQ multiplex PCR, yet TCRdb's version contains in-frame clones alone and is incomplete. The sample records some 410,000 clones, roughly 90% being singletons. The starting material was peripheral blood, obtained in a trial of Ad26.COV2.S vaccine versus placebo. The receptors come from a person between 18 and 59 years old who received the Ad26.COV2.S COVID-19 vaccine or a placebo.

The chain links TRBV11-2 to TRBJ2-1; D might be TRBD2 (5 bases). The CDR3 covers 15 residues. The germline V gene encodes CDR1 SGHAT and CDR2 FQNNGV. The V gene lost 3 bases and the J gene lost 7 bases, with 16 bases spanning the gap. For the CDR3, the DNA is TGTGCCAGCAGCTTTCACGGGGAAATATTGAATGAGCAGTTCTTC. Translated, it gives CASSFHGEILNEQFF.

The chain joins TRBV5-8 to TRBJ2-3, with 9 bases aligning to TRBD2. Trimming took 0 bases from V and 2 from J; bases not matched to a gene: 7. CDR1 and CDR2 (germline): SGHTS, YDEGEE. The length of the CDR3 is 17 residues. CDR3 region: CASSLATAGGPTDTQYF. CDR3 nucleotides: TGTGCCAGCAGCTTGGCCACAGCGGGGGGCCCCACAGATACGCAGTATTTT.

The chain employs TRBV5-6 and TRBJ1-5; weak D call: TRBD1 (6 bases). Germline CDR1 reads SGHDT; CDR2 reads YYEEEE. V lost 2 bases and J 3 bases, leaving 9 bases between the germline ends. The length of the CDR3 is 14 residues. CDR3 nucleotide sequence: TGTGCCAGCAGCTTACAGGGTAACAATCAGCCCCAGCATTTT. Its translation is CASSLQGNNQPQHF.

Note on this clone: The same CDR3 is also encoded by other DNA sequences in this sample. V is TRBV6-1 and J is TRBJ2-3; D gene uncertain. This CDR3 has 13 amino acids. The germline CDR1 and CDR2 sequences are MNHNS and SASEGT. V lost 1 base to trimming and J lost 1 base, with 3 bases between them. DNA of the CDR3: TGTGCCAGCAGTGAAGTGGGCACAGATACGCAGTATTTT. Its translation is CASSEVGTDTQYF.

The chain joins TRBV7-9 to TRBJ2-7, with D perhaps TRBD1 (5 bases). This CDR3 contains 16 residues. CDR1 is SEHNR, CDR2 FQNEAQ, per germline (reference sequence). Trimming stripped 5 bases from V and 2 bases from J, with 19 bases between. The CDR3 DNA follows: TGTGCCAGCAGCGCTAAGCAGGGTTCCCTGGCCTACGAGCAGTACTTC. Translated, it gives CASSAKQGSLAYEQYF.

The chain links TRBV19 to TRBJ1-1; TRBD1 might be the D (6 bases). The germline gives CDR1 LNHDA, CDR2 SQIVND (reference sequence). The length of the CDR3 is 13 residues. V lost 4 bases and J 8 bases, leaving 14 bases between the germline ends. As DNA, the CDR3 is TGTGCCAGTAGTACCGGGGGGCTGGGAGAAGCTTTCTTT. Its translation is CASSTGGLGEAFF.

This clone has just one count. The gene calls are TRBV19 and TRBJ2-6, with TRBD2 identical over 7 bases. Trimming cost V 5 bases and J 4 bases; bases outside gene matches: 17. The germline CDR1 and CDR2 sequences are LNHDA and SQIVND (reference sequence). The CDR3 sequence is 19 residues long. The CDR3 loop reads CASSRAYGGTPTGANVLTF. DNA for the CDR3: TGTGCCAGTAGTCGGGCCTACGGGGGGACCCCGACCGGGGCCAACGTCCTGACTTTC.

This chain links TRBV10-3 with TRBJ2-3; 7 nucleotides align to TRBD1. CDR1 ENHRY and CDR2 SYGVKD come from the germline V gene. The CDR3 spans 14 residues. The ends lost 5 bases at V and 2 bases at J; junction bases unmatched: 4. CDR3 coding DNA: TGTGCCATCAGTCGGACAGGTACCACAGATACGCAGTATTTT. Encoded protein: CAISRTGTTDTQYF.

A note on this clone: Compared with germline, one end of the junction differs, possibly owing to a read error. The rearrangement links TRBV20-1 to TRBJ2-3; D tentatively fits TRBD1 or TRBD2 (5 bases each). The CDR3 consists of 12 residues. Germline CDR1 and CDR2: DFQATT and SNEGSKA (reference sequence). Here the CDR3 reads CSASDLRGPLHF. CDR3 DNA: TGCAGTGCTAGTGATCTCCGGGGCCCGTTGCATTTT.

V and J are TRBV4-1 and TRBJ2-5; D uncertain. Germline V gives CDR1 MGHRA, CDR2 YSYEKL. Trimming pared 4 bases from V and 5 bases from J, leaving 8 bases between. This CDR3 region has 12 residues. CDR3 DNA: TGCGCCAGCAGCCCTCCCGGGGAGACCCAGTACTTC. This encodes CASSPPGETQYF.

In this sample, this clone turned up once. The rearrangement joins TRBV4-3 to TRBJ2-7; possibly TRBD1 for D (5 bases). V dropped 1 base and J dropped 3 bases, with 13 bases sitting between them. CDR3 size: 15 residues. The germline V gene encodes CDR1 LGHNA and CDR2 YSLEER. The CDR3 DNA is TGCGCCAGCAGCCAAGGTTGGCAGGGCAACTACGAGCAGTACTTC. Translating gives CASSQGWQGNYEQYF.

This clone was counted between two and nine times. The rearrangement links TRBV19 to TRBJ1-5; no clear D gene. V lost 3 bases and J 6 bases, leaving 9 bases between the germline ends. This CDR3 has 13 residues. Germline V lookup: CDR1 LNHDA, CDR2 SQIVND (reference sequence). The CDR3 DNA reads as TGTGCCAGTAGTATGCAGATTGTTCAGCCCCAGCATTTT. This sequence encodes CASSMQIVQPQHF.